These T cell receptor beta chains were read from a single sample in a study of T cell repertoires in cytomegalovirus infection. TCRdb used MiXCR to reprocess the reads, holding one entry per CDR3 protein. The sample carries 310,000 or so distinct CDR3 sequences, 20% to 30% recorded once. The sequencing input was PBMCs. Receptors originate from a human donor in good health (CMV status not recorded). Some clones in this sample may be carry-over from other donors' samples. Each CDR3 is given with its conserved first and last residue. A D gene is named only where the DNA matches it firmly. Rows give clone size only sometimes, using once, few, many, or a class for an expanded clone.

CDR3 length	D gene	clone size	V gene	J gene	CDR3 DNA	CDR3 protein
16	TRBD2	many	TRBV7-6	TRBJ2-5	TGTGCCAGCAGCTCGGGACTAGATCTATTCCAAGAGACCCAGTACTTC	CASSSGLDLFQETQYF
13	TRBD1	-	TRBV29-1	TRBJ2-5	TGCAGCGTCGTACGGACAGGGGGCGAGACCCAGTACTTC	CSVVRTGGETQYF
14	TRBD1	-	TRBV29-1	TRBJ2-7	TGCAGCGTGGGTTCAGGGGGCCGGTCCTACGAGCAGTACTTC	CSVGSGGRSYEQYF
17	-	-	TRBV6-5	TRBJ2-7	TGTGCCAGCAGTTACTCGATGCTTGGGGCGCGATTATACGAGCAGTACTTC	CASSYSMLGARLYEQYF
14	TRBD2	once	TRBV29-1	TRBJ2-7	TGCAGCGTCGCCACTAGCGGGGATGCCTACGAGCAGAACTTC	CSVATSGDAYEQNF
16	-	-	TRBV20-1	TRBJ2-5	TGCAGTGCTAGAGATCCAGCCCTAGCGCCCGAAGAGACCCAGTACTTC	CSARDPALAPEETQYF
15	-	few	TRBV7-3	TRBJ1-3	TGTGCCAGCAGCTTCGGCAGGGGATCTGGAAACACCATATATTTT	CASSFGRGSGNTIYF
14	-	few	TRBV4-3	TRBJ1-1	TGCGCCAGCAGCCAAGATGGCAGGGACACTGAAGCTTTCTTT	CASSQDGRDTEAFF
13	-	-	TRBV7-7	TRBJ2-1	TGTGCTAGCAGCTTCCAGCGGTACAATGAGCAGTTCTTC	CASSFQRYNEQFF
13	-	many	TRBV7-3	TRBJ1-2	TGTGCCAGCAGCCCTCAGGGTTCCGGGGGCTACACCTTC	CASSPQGSGGYTF
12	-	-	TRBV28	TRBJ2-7	TGTGCCAGCAGTTTGCGGGTACGCGAGCAGTACTTC	CASSLRVREQYF
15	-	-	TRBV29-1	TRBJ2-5	TGCAGCGTTGAAGGGAGGCAGGGAGGAGGAGAGACCCAGTACTTC	CSVEGRQGGGETQYF
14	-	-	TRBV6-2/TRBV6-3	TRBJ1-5	TGTGCCAGCAGTTATTGGGGGCGAGGGCAGCCCCAGCATTTT	CASSYWGRGQPQHF
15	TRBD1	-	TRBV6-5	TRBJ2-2	TGTGCCAGCAGCCACAGACAGGGCGGTACCGGGGAGCTGTTTTTT	CASSHRQGGTGELFF
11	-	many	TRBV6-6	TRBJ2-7	TGTGCCAGCAGTTACTGGTACGAGCAGTACTTC	CASSYWYEQYF
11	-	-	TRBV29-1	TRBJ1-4	TGCAGCGTTGAAGCGCCGGGGGGCCTGCGTTTT	CSVEAPGGLRF
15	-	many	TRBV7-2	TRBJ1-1	TGTGCCAGCAGCTTGAGTGGGGCGGGGAACACTGAAGCTTTCTTT	CASSLSGAGNTEAFF
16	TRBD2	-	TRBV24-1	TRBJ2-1	TGTGCCACCAGTGACCCGGGGGGAGGGAGGAACAATGAGCAGTTCTTC	CATSDPGGGRNNEQFF
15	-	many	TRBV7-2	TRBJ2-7	TGTGCCAGCAGCTTCCCGACATCCCCCGGGGCCGAGCAGTACTTC	CASSFPTSPGAEQYF
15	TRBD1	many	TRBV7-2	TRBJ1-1	TGTGCCAGCAGCTTTACGACAGGGAGAAACACTGAAGCTTTCTTT	CASSFTTGRNTEAFF
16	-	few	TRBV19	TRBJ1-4	TGTGCCAGTAGTTCGGCCCGGGGGACGAGGGATGAAAAACTGTTTTTT	CASSSARGTRDEKLFF
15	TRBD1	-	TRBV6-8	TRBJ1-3	TGTGCCAGCAGTTTTCAGGGGGCTCGAGGAAACACCATATATTTT	CASSFQGARGNTIYF
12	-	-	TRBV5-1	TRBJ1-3	TGCGCCAGCAGCCTACTAGGACGGGACGTCTATTTT	CASSLLGRDVYF
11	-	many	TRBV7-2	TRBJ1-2	TGTGCCAGCAGCCGCCAGTTAGGCTACACCTTC	CASSRQLGYTF
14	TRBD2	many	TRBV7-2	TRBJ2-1	TGTGCCAGCAGGCCCGGACTAGATGTTGATGAGCAGTTCTTC	CASRPGLDVDEQFF
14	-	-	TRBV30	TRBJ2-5	TGTGCCTGGAGTGGAATCACCACGGAAGAGACCCAGTACTTC	CAWSGITTEETQYF
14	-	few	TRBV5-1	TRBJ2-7	TGCGCCAGCAGCTTGGCCCAGGGGCAGAACGAGCAGTACTTC	CASSLAQGQNEQYF
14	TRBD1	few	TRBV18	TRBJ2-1	TGTGCCAGCTCACCGAACCGACAGGGGAATGAGCAGTTCTTC	CASSPNRQGNEQFF
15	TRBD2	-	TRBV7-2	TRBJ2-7	TGTGCCAGCAGCTTAGGCGGCCGCGCGGGAGGCGAGCAGTACTTC	CASSLGGRAGGEQYF
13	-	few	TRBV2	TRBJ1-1	TGTGCCAGCAGTGATCAGGGTGGCACTGAAGCTTTCTTT	CASSDQGGTEAFF
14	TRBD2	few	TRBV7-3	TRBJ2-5	TGTGCCAGCAGCTTAATTGGCGGGAGCCAGACCCAGTACTTC	CASSLIGGSQTQYF
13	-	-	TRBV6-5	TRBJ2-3	TGTGCCAGCAATCAACAGGGTCCAGATACGCAGTATTTT	CASNQQGPDTQYF
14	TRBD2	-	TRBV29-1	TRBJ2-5	TGCAGCGTTGAACGTGCGGGAGTGTTAGAGACCCAGTACTTC	CSVERAGVLETQYF
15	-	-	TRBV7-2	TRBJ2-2	TGTGCCAGCAGCTTTGGTAACGCGAACACCAGGGAGCTGTTTTTT	CASSFGNANTRELFF
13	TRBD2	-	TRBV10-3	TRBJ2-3	TGTGCCATCATGAGCGGGGGTGCAGATACGCAGTATTTT	CAIMSGGADTQYF
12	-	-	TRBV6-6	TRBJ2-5	TGTGCCAGCAGTGGGGACGGAGAGACCCAGTACTTC	CASSGDGETQYF
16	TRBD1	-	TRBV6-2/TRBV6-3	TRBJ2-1	TGTGCCAGCAGTAGACGGACAGGGATCTTATCCAATGAGCAGTTCTTC	CASSRRTGILSNEQFF
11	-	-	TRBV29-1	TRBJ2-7	TGCAGCGTTGAGACGGCCTACGAGCAGTACTTC	CSVETAYEQYF
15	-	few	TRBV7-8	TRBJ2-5	TGTGCCAGCAGCTGGGGGGTGGGGGGGCACGAGACCCAGTACTTC	CASSWGVGGHETQYF
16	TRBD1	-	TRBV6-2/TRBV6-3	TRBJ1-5	TGTGCCAGCAGTTCCAGGGGGCTCCTCTTCAATCAGCCCCAGCATTTT	CASSSRGLLFNQPQHF
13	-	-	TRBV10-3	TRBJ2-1	TGTGCCCTACACATCATAGAAAACAATGAGCAGTTCTTC	CALHIIENNEQFF
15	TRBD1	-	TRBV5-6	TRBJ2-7	TGTGCCAGCACCAAGCGGGACAGGGGTCCCTACGAGCAGTACTTC	CASTKRDRGPYEQYF
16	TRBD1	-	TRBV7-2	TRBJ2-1	TGTGCCAGCAGCTTAGCCCGACAGGGGGCTAGGAATGAGCAGTTCTTC	CASSLARQGARNEQFF
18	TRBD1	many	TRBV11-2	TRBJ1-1	TGTGCCAGCAGCCCAGGAGGACAGGGAACCTCGGTGGGCACTGAAGCTTTCTTT	CASSPGGQGTSVGTEAFF
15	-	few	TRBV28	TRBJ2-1	TGTGCCAGCGAACCCATGGGGCCGGGCTACAATGAGCAGTTCTTC	CASEPMGPGYNEQFF
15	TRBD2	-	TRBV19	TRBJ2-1	TGTGCCAGTAGGTCGGGACTAGCGGGAGCTGAGGAGCAGTTCTTC	CASRSGLAGAEEQFF
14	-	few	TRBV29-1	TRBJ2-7	TGCAGCGTCCTCCGGGACGCGAGCTCCTACGAGCAGTACTTC	CSVLRDASSYEQYF
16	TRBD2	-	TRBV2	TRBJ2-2	TGTGCCAGCAGTGAAGAGGCCATAGCGGGGACCGGGGAGCTGTTTTTT	CASSEEAIAGTGELFF
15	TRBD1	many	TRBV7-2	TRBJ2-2	TGTGCCAGCAGTCGACAGGGGGCTATTGCCGGGGAGCTGTTTTTT	CASSRQGAIAGELFF
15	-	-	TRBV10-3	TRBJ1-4	TGTGCCATCAGTGCTGGGCCGAAGGGTGGAGAAAAACTGTTTTTT	CAISAGPKGGEKLFF
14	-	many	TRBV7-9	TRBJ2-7	TGTGCCAGCAGCTTAGTGGGCACCTCAAAGTGGCAGTACTTC	CASSLVGTSKWQYF
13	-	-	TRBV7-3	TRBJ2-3	TGTGCCAGCAGCTTAAATGTGGGAAGTACGCAGTATTTT	CASSLNVGSTQYF
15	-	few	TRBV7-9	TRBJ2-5	TGTGCCAGCAGCCCGGGGGCAGTAGGCCAAGAGACCCAGTACTTC	CASSPGAVGQETQYF
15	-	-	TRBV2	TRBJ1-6	TGTGCCAGCAGCCGTGGACAAACTGATAATTCACCCCTCCACTTT	CASSRGQTDNSPLHF
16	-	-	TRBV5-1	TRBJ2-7	TGCGCCAGCAGCCTCGGGGGACAAGGGATCGGGTACGAGCAGTACTTC	CASSLGGQGIGYEQYF
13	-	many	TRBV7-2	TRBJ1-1	TGTGCCAGCAGCTTAGGTGGGTCAGGGCGAGCTTTCTTT	CASSLGGSGRAFF
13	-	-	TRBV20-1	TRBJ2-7	TGCAGCCTCACACAGGGACCTCCGGGGGAGCAGTACTTC	CSLTQGPPGEQYF
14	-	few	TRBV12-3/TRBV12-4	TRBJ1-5	TGTGCCAGCAGCTTTACAGATGGCAATCAGCCCCAGCATTTT	CASSFTDGNQPQHF